This is a list of T cell receptor beta chains from one sample in a study of response to subunit inactivated influenza vaccine. TCRdb itself ran the RT-PCR reads through MiXCR, one entry per CDR3 protein. The sample has roughly 290,000 distinct CDR3 sequences; roughly a fifth are singletons. The sequencing here drew on PBMCs from blood, taken less than 22 months after vaccination. The receptors stem from a man between 50 and 69 years old who received an inactivated influenza vaccine. Both conserved end residues are part of each CDR3. The D gene is left open where the match is weak. Expanded clones get a size class; other rows say once, few or many, or leave the size out.

j_call,v_call,clone_size,d_call,cdr3_nt,cdr3_aa
TRBJ1-6,TRBV20-1,NA,NA,TGCAGTGCTAGTTACGGGGACTCCTATAATTCACCCCTCCACTTT,CSASYGDSYNSPLHF
TRBJ1-1,TRBV4-3,few,NA,TGCGCCAGCAGCCAAGATCGGGGGGATCCGAACACTGAAGCTTTCTTT,CASSQDRGDPNTEAFF
TRBJ2-7,TRBV29-1,NA,NA,TGCAGCGTTGAAAGTGGGGGGAACGAGCAGTACTTC,CSVESGGNEQYF
TRBJ1-2,TRBV7-2,few,NA,TGTGCCAGCAGCTTAGGTCAGGGCCTTAACTATGGCTACACCTTC,CASSLGQGLNYGYTF
TRBJ1-1,TRBV20-1,many,NA,TGCAGTGCTAGAGATCAGCCTGACACTGAAGCTTTCTTT,CSARDQPDTEAFF
TRBJ1-2,TRBV19,few,TRBD1,TGTGCCAGTAGTAGACAGGGTAACGGCTACACCTTC,CASSRQGNGYTF
TRBJ2-3,TRBV27,once,NA,TGTGCCAGCAGCTGGGGATTCACAGATACGCAGTATTTT,CASSWGFTDTQYF
TRBJ1-5,TRBV3-1,NA,NA,TGTGCCAGCAGCCAAGATAGGCCCTCGACGAGCAATCAGCCCCAGCATTTT,CASSQDRPSTSNQPQHF
TRBJ1-1,TRBV20-1,NA,NA,TGCAGTGCTAGACTAGCCCAGGGAGGGTTGACTGAAGCTTTCTTT,CSARLAQGGLTEAFF
TRBJ1-4,TRBV2,few,NA,TGTGCCAGCAGCGCCCCGGGGCCTAAATTGAATGAAAAACTGTTTTTT,CASSAPGPKLNEKLFF
TRBJ1-2,TRBV4-3,NA,TRBD1,TGCGCCAGCAGCCGCTCAGACAGGGCCAAGGATGGCTACACCTTC,CASSRSDRAKDGYTF
TRBJ2-1,TRBV27,few,TRBD2,TGTGCCAGCAGTCGCACCTTTTCTAGCGGGAGAGGCAATGAGCAGTTCTTC,CASSRTFSSGRGNEQFF
TRBJ2-5,TRBV6-1,few,TRBD2,TGTGCCAGCAGGACTCTAGCGGGAGTGGAGACCCAGTACTTC,CASRTLAGVETQYF
TRBJ1-6,TRBV20-1,few,NA,TGCAGTGCACCTGCCACAGGTCCCTTCGCGAATTCACCCCTCCACTTT,CSAPATGPFANSPLHF
TRBJ2-1,TRBV2,NA,TRBD2,TGTGCCAGCAGGGTCTCACCGCGGACTAGCGGGTTGATTTACAATGAGCAGTTCTTC,CASRVSPRTSGLIYNEQFF
TRBJ1-4,TRBV12-1,NA,NA,TGTGCCACAGGAAGGGACAGGGGCAATGAAAAACTGTTTTTT,CATGRDRGNEKLFF
TRBJ2-1,TRBV12-3/TRBV12-4,NA,NA,TGTGCCAGCAGCCTCACCTCAGTCTCCTACAATGAGCAGTTCTTC,CASSLTSVSYNEQFF
TRBJ2-7,TRBV6-5,NA,NA,TGTGCCAGCAGTTACTCCGGGGTTAGGTACTTC,CASSYSGVRYF
TRBJ1-1,TRBV11-1,NA,NA,TGTGCCAGCAGTGGGACCACGGCGGCAGAAGCTTTCTTT,CASSGTTAAEAFF
TRBJ1-5,TRBV20-1,few,TRBD1,TGCAGTCAGAGCCGGGGACAGGGGGCTCAGCCCCAGCATTTT,CSQSRGQGAQPQHF
TRBJ1-1,TRBV11-2,NA,TRBD1,TGTGCCAGCAGCTTAGGTGTGGGACAGGGACTCACCCGAAACACTGAAGCTTTCTTT,CASSLGVGQGLTRNTEAFF